The 18 T cell receptor beta chains below come from one sample, sequenced in a study of response to subunit inactivated influenza vaccine. TCRdb fed the RT-PCR reads into MiXCR, producing one record per CDR3 protein. The sample records 300,000 to 350,000 distinct CDR3 sequences, about a fifth being singletons. This specimen was PBMCs from blood, taken approximately 20 months after vaccination. The receptor source for this set is a man in his fifties or sixties who received an inactivated influenza vaccine.

This clonotype was counted only a few times. The J gene is TRBJ1-3, the V gene TRBV29-1; D is undetermined. There are 12 residues in the CDR3. The germline V and J ends were trimmed by 4 bases and 2 bases, with 6 bases remaining between them. Per the germline V gene, CDR1 is SQVTM and CDR2 is ANQGSEA. The CDR3 nucleotides read TGCAGCGTTGGGGAGCCTGGAAACACCATATATTTT. It codes for CSVGEPGNTIYF.

This rearrangement joins TRBV25-1 to TRBJ2-5, with D perhaps TRBD1 or TRBD2 (6 bases each). Germline CDR1 and CDR2: MGHDK and SYGVNS. Trimming cost V 0 bases and J 2 bases, with 13 bases left between them. The CDR3 spans 16 residues. The CDR3 spells CASSEYKGGSQETQYF. Written as DNA, the CDR3 is TGTGCCAGCAGTGAATACAAGGGGGGCTCTCAAGAGACCCAGTACTTC. The entire variable domain, with the rest obtained from reference TRBV25-1 and TRBJ2-5, is as follows: EADIYQTPRYLVIGTGKKITLECSQTMGHDKMYWYQQDPGMELHLIHYSYGVNSTEKGDLSSESTVSRIRTEHFPLTLESARPSHTSQYLCASSEYKGGSQETQYFGPGTRLLVL.

The rearrangement links TRBV6-5 to TRBJ2-3; a weak D match, TRBD1 (6 bases). CDR3 length: 15 residues. Per germline, CDR1 MNHEY and CDR2 SVGAGI. With 2 bases removed from V and 0 bases from J, the gap between germline ends came to 9 bases. CDR3 protein: CASSYGGGSTDTQYF. As DNA, the CDR3 is TGTGCCAGCAGTTACGGTGGGGGCAGCACAGATACGCAGTATTTT.

There are a few counts of this clonotype. The V and J genes are TRBV5-5 and TRBJ2-2; D call uncertain. CDR3 length equals 15 residues. The V gene's germline CDR1 is SGHKS and CDR2 YYEKEE (reference sequence). V was clipped by 0 bases and J by 5 bases, with 11 bases between them. In DNA, the CDR3 is TGTGCCAGCAGCTTGGATACAATAAGAACCGGGGAGCTGTTTTTT. It specifies CASSLDTIRTGELFF. The full variable domain, in which reference TRBV5-5 and TRBJ2-2 provide the parts outside the CDR3, is DAGVTQSPTHLIKTRGQQVTLRCSPISGHKSVSWYQQVLGQGPQFIFQYYEKEERGRGNFPDRFSARQFPNYSSELNVNALLLGDSALYLCASSLDTIRTGELFFGEGSRLTVL.

This sequence joins TRBV27 and TRBJ1-5; D is ambiguous. CDR1 is MNHEY, CDR2 SMNVEV, per germline (reference sequence). This CDR3 spans 15 amino acids. V shed 3 bases and J shed 3 bases, with 12 bases lying between them. The CDR3 protein is CASSLTRDPNQPQHF. CDR3 nucleotides: TGTGCCAGCAGTTTGACGCGGGATCCCAATCAGCCCCAGCATTTT.

This chain joins TRBV4-2 and TRBJ2-1; D remains unclear. V shed 0 bases and J shed 5 bases, with 11 bases lying between them. CDR1 is LGHNA and CDR2 is YNFKEQ in the germline V gene. The CDR3 length is 15 residues. This CDR3 is CASSQDNFLHNEQFF. As DNA, the CDR3 is TGTGCCAGCAGCCAAGATAACTTCCTACACAATGAGCAGTTCTTC.

This clonotype was observed many times. This rearrangement joins TRBV5-1 to TRBJ1-6, with 7 positions matching TRBD1. V lost 4 bases, J lost 0 bases, and 4 bases stayed unmatched. There are 16 residues in the CDR3. Germline CDR1 SGHRS, CDR2 YFSETQ. The CDR3 is CASSLQGSSYNSPLHF. For the CDR3, the DNA is TGCGCCAGCAGCCTACAGGGGAGCTCCTATAATTCACCCCTCCACTTT.

This rearrangement joins TRBV10-3 to TRBJ1-1; 7 bases are shared with TRBD1. J lost 3 bases, V lost 6 bases, and 4 bases had no gene match. Germline loops: CDR1 ENHRY, CDR2 SYGVKD. The CDR3 is made up of 13 amino acids. The CDR3 DNA reads as TGTGCCATCAGGGAAGACAGGGACACTGAAGCTTTCTTT. Translation: CAIREDRDTEAFF.

This clonotype showed up just a few times. The J gene is TRBJ2-3, the V gene TRBV10-3; the D is unclear. V shed 0 bases and J shed 2 bases, with 9 bases lying between them. Germline CDR1 ENHRY, CDR2 SYGVKD. There are 15 residues in the CDR3. Here the CDR3 DNA reads TGTGCCATCAGTGAGTCAGCACGGAACACAGATACGCAGTATTTT. The encoded protein is CAISESARNTDTQYF.

In this sample, this clonotype turned up a few times. The J gene is TRBJ1-1, the V gene TRBV9; D unresolved. Trimming took 4 bases from V and 5 from J, leaving 18 bases between them. The CDR3 runs to 15 residues. CDR1 is SGDLS, CDR2 YYNGEE, per germline. CDR3 in amino acids: CASSLGGDRGTEAFF. The CDR3 DNA follows: TGTGCCAGCAGCCTAGGTGGTGATCGGGGAACTGAAGCTTTCTTT.

This clonotype was detected ten times or more. The V and J genes are TRBV5-6 and TRBJ1-1; D is unresolved. This CDR3 spans 13 amino acids. Per germline, CDR1 SGHDT and CDR2 YYEEEE. Between the trimmed V and J ends, which lost 0 bases and 6 bases, there was a span of 9 bases. The CDR3, as DNA: TGTGCCAGCAGCTTGGAGATAAGTTCTGAAGCTTTCTTT. It is translated as CASSLEISSEAFF.

This clonotype has a handful of counts. Here the CDR3 reads CASRDFNYQETQYF. The CDR3, as DNA: TGTGCCAGCAGGGACTTCAATTACCAAGAGACCCAGTACTTC. V gene TRBV2 combines with J gene TRBJ2-5; D might be TRBD2 (5 bases). The V end lost 6 bases, the J end lost 0 bases, and 11 bases lay between the germline ends. CDR1 is SNHLY and CDR2 is FYNNEI in the germline V gene. The CDR3 sequence is 14 residues long.

The rearrangement uses TRBV20-1 and TRBJ2-7; D is uncertain. In germline, CDR1 is DFQATT, CDR2 SNEGSKA (reference sequence). The V end was cut by 1 base, the J end by 7 bases, with 8 bases between. This CDR3 is built from 11 residues. In DNA, the CDR3 is TGCAGTGCTAGAGGTTCGGGTGAGCAGTACTTC. Translation: CSARGSGEQYF.

This clonotype was seen a handful of times. V and J are TRBV28 and TRBJ1-1; a weak D match, TRBD1 (6 bases). Trimming took 7 bases from V and 11 from J, leaving 14 bases between them. CDR1 and CDR2 (germline): MDHEN, SYDVKM. The CDR3 sequence is 11 residues long. The CDR3 loop reads CASTLTGLAFF. The CDR3 nucleotides are TGTGCCAGCACCCTAACAGGGTTGGCTTTCTTT.

The rearrangement uses TRBV11-2 and TRBJ2-5; the D gene is possibly TRBD2 (5 bases). The V end lost 0 bases, the J end lost 4 bases, and 9 bases lay between the germline ends. CDR1 is SGHAT and CDR2 is FQNNGV in the germline V gene. There are 14 residues in the CDR3. CDR3 sequence: CASSLDIGRETQYF. In DNA form, the CDR3 reads TGTGCCAGCAGCTTAGATATAGGGAGAGAGACCCAGTACTTC.

This clonotype was counted a few times. The rearrangement links TRBV7-2 to TRBJ1-1, with D uncertain. The CDR3 runs 13 residues. Germline CDR1 reads SGHTA; CDR2 reads FQGNSA. V was trimmed by 4 bases and J by 1 base, leaving 7 bases between them. The chain's CDR3 is CASSSQANTEAFF. The CDR3 coding sequence is TGTGCCAGCAGCTCGCAGGCGAACACTGAAGCTTTCTTT.

This chain joins TRBV7-8 and TRBJ2-5; D tentatively fits TRBD1 or TRBD2 (5 bases each). Trimming removed 5 bases from V and 5 bases from J, with 18 bases in between. The length of the CDR3 is 15 residues. Germline CDR1 and CDR2: SGHVS and FQNEAQ. Written as DNA, the CDR3 is TGTGCCAGCAGCCCCCGGGACCCTAGGGTGGAGACCCAGTACTTC. Encoded protein: CASSPRDPRVETQYF.

The rearrangement joins TRBV11-2 to TRBJ1-6; D remains ambiguous. CDR3 length: 15 amino acids. Germline values: CDR1 SGHAT, CDR2 FQNNGV. Trimming took 1 base from V and 9 from J, leaving 13 bases between them. The CDR3, as DNA: TGTGCCAGCAGCTTAGTTGCCAGAAAGGGTTCACCCCTCCACTTT. Translated: CASSLVARKGSPLHF.